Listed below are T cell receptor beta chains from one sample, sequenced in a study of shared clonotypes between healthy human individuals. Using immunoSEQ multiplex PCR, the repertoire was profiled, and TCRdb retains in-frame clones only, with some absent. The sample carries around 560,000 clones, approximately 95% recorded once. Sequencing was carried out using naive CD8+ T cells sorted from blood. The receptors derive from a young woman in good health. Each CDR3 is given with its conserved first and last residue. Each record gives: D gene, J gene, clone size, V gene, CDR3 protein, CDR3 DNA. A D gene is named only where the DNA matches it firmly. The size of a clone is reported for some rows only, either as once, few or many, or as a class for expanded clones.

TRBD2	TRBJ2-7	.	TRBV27	CASSPRRTSGEFYEQYF	TGTGCCAGCAGTCCGAGGCGGACTAGCGGGGAATTCTACGAGCAGTACTTC
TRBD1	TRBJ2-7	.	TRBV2	CASRAGTATYEQYF	TGTGCCAGCAGAGCCGGGACAGCCACGTACGAGCAGTACTTC
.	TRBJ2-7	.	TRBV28	CASRRDIGTYEQYF	TGTGCCAGCAGGCGGGACATTGGGACCTACGAGCAGTACTTC
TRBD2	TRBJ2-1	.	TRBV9	CASSPAGEPQFF	TGTGCCAGCAGCCCCGCGGGGGAGCCGCAGTTCTTC
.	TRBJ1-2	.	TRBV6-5	CASRYGGVDGYTF	TGTGCCAGCCGCTATGGGGGAGTTGATGGCTACACCTTC
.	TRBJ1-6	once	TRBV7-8	CASGPGASYNSPLHF	TGTGCCAGCGGGCCAGGGGCCTCCTATAATTCACCCCTCCACTTT
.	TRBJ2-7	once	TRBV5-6	CASSLGLQGKYF	TGTGCCAGCAGCTTGGGTCTGCAGGGCAAGTACTTC
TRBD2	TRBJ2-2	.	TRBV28	CASRTSGSAGELFF	TGTGCCAGCAGGACTAGCGGGAGCGCCGGGGAGCTGTTTTTT
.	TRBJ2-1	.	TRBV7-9	CASSPYRTEGDEQFF	TGTGCCAGCAGCCCTTACCGGACAGAAGGAGATGAGCAGTTCTTC
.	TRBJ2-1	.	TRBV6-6	CASSSVGEQFF	TGTGCCAGCAGTTCCGTGGGTGAGCAGTTCTTC
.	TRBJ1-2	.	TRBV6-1	CASHPGKDGYTF	TGTGCCAGCCATCCGGGGAAGGATGGCTACACCTTC
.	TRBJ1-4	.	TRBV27	CASSPPAAPTINEKLFF	TGTGCCAGCAGTCCTCCGGCGGCACCTACTATAAATGAAAAACTGTTTTTT
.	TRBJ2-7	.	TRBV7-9	CASSSFEIAEPYEQYF	TGTGCCAGCAGCTCATTCGAGATAGCGGAGCCCTACGAGCAGTACTTC
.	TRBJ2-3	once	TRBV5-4	CASSFWGSTDTQYF	TGTGCCAGCAGCTTTTGGGGAAGCACAGATACGCAGTATTTT
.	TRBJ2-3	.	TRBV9	CASSVFRDDTQYF	TGTGCCAGCAGCGTCTTCAGGGATGATACGCAGTATTTT
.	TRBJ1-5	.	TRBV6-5	CASSYSNGNQPQHF	TGTGCCAGCAGTTACTCGAATGGCAATCAGCCCCAGCATTTT
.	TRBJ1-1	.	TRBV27	CASRGETELNTEAFF	TGTGCCAGCAGGGGGGAGACGGAACTGAACACTGAAGCTTTCTTT
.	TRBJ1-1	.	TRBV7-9	CASTPRQTEAFF	TGTGCCAGCACCCCACGGCAGACTGAAGCTTTCTTT
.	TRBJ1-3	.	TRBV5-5	CASSSLTISGNTIYF	TGTGCCAGCAGCTCATTGACCATCTCTGGAAACACCATATATTTT
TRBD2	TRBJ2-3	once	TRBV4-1	CASSPEDGGSGTDTQYF	TGCGCCAGCAGTCCCGAGGATGGCGGGAGTGGCACAGATACGCAGTATTTT
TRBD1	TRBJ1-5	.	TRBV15	CATSRDRETYQPQHF	TGTGCCACCAGCAGGGACAGGGAAACTTATCAGCCCCAGCATTTT
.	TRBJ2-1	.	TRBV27	CASSVGFRVTNEQFF	TGTGCCAGCAGTGTAGGATTCAGAGTGACTAATGAGCAGTTCTTC
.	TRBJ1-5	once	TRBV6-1	CASSEQEHSNQPQHF	TGTGCCAGCAGTGAACAGGAGCATAGCAATCAGCCCCAGCATTTT
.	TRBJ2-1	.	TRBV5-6	CASSLAALYYNEQFF	TGTGCCAGCAGCTTGGCCGCCCTATACTACAATGAGCAGTTCTTC
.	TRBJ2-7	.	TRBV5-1	CASSSPGTYEQYF	TGCGCCAGCAGCTCCCCCGGGACATACGAGCAGTACTTC
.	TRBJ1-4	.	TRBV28	CATSLWTGGTEKLFF	TGTGCCACCAGCCTATGGACCGGAGGAACAGAAAAACTGTTTTTT
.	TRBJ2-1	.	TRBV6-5	CASSYFSGSNEQFF	TGTGCCAGCAGTTACTTCTCCGGGTCCAATGAGCAGTTCTTC
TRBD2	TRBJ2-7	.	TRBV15	CATSSGLAEYEQYF	TGTGCCACCAGCTCGGGACTAGCGGAATACGAGCAGTACTTC
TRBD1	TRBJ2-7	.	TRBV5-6	CASSLELTGWYEQYF	TGTGCCAGCAGCTTGGAATTGACAGGGTGGTACGAGCAGTACTTC